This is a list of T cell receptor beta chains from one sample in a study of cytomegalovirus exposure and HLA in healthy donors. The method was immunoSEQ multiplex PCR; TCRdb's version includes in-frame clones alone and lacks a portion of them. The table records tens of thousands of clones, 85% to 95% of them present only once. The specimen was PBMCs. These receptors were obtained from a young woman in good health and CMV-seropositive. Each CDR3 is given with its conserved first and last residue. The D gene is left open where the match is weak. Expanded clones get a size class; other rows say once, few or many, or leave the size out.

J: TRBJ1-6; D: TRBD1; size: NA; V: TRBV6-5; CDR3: CASSWTGNNSPLHF; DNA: TGTGCCAGCAGTTGGACAGGGAATAATTCACCCCTCCACTTT
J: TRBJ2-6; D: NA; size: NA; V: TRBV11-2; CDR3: CASSLEARSGANVLTF; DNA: TGTGCCAGCAGCTTAGAGGCCCGCTCTGGGGCCAACGTCCTGACTTTC
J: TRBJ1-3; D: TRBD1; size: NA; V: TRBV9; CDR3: CASSVAFGTAIGNTIYF; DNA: TGTGCCAGCAGCGTAGCGTTCGGGACAGCGATAGGAAACACCATATATTTT
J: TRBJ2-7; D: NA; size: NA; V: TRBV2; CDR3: CASRGGLSYEQYF; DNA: TGTGCCAGCAGAGGAGGGCTCTCCTACGAGCAGTACTTC
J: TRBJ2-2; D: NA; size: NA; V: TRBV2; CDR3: CASRETGGNTGELFF; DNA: TGTGCCAGCAGGGAGACAGGAGGGAACACCGGGGAGCTGTTTTTT
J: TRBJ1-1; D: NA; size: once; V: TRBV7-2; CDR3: CASSLSSDGTEAFF; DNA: TGTGCCAGCAGCCTCTCCAGCGACGGAACTGAAGCTTTCTTT
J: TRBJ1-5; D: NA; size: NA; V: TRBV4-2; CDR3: CASSQDLAGRQPQHF; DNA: TGTGCCAGCAGCCAAGATCTGGCGGGGAGGCAGCCCCAGCATTTT
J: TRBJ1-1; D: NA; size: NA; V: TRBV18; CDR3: CASSPRPTLDRANTEAFF; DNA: TGTGCCAGCTCACCACGGCCAACCTTGGACAGAGCGAACACTGAAGCTTTCTTT
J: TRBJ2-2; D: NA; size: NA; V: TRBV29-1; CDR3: CSGTLTGELFF; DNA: TGCAGCGGGACTCTCACCGGGGAGCTGTTTTTT
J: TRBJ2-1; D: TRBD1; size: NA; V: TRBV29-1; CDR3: CSVEVTGTGVPYNEQFF; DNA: TGCAGCGTTGAAGTTACCGGGACAGGGGTTCCCTACAATGAGCAGTTCTTC
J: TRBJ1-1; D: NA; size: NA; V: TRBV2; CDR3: CASSAGNREAFF; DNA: TGTGCCAGCAGCGCAGGGAATCGGGAAGCTTTCTTT
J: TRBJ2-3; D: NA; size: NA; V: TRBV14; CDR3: CASSQDIMGSSQYF; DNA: TGTGCCAGCAGCCAAGATATCATGGGGAGTTCGCAGTATTTT
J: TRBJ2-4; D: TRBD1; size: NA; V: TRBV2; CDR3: CASISGQGNFRNIQYF; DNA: TGTGCCAGCATCAGTGGACAGGGGAATTTTAGGAACATTCAGTACTTC